Included here is one T cell receptor beta chain sequence, with context. Cohort allocation depended upon clinical history that participants reported. Only in-frame clones appear in the TCRdb table, and some are missing; sequencing was by immunoSEQ multiplex PCR. In the table there are approximately 64,000 clones, about 88% of which are singletons. This record belongs to a study of blood T cell repertoires in COVID-19. Germline V CDR1 and CDR2: SGHTA, FQGNSA. The CDR3 spans 14 residues. With 1 base removed from V and 2 bases from J, the gap between germline ends came to 8 bases. J is TRBJ1-1 and V is TRBV7-2; no firm D call. This TCR was recovered from a woman aged 40 to 55 who had recovered from COVID-19. Sample: PBMCs or T cells enriched from blood (not recorded which). The CDR3 DNA follows: TGTGCCAGCAGCTTAGACATAAGAAACACTGAAGCTTTCTTT. Its translation: CASSLDIRNTEAFF.